This T cell receptor (beta chain) stems from a study of blood T cell repertoires in COVID-19. Looking at the study overall: In each case, the material was cDNA or gDNA derived from T cells, B-cell-depleted T cells, or PBMCs.

The ends lost 3 bases at V and 4 bases at J; junction bases unmatched: 7. The CDR3 is 17 residues long. The germline gives CDR1 MGHRA, CDR2 YSYEKL. Generated by immunoSEQ multiplex PCR, the TCRdb table keeps only in-frame clones and is missing some. This sample carries about 25,000 clones, about nine tenths of them seen once, and the ten largest clones take around 7.9%. This chain links TRBV4-1 with TRBJ2-1; 12 bases align to TRBD2. This sequence was found in a man over 45 with active COVID-19. The specimen sequenced was peripheral blood. CDR3 loop: CASSQRTSGMKYNEQFF. The CDR3 DNA reads as TGCGCCAGCAGCCAGAGGACTAGCGGGATGAAGTACAATGAGCAGTTCTTC.